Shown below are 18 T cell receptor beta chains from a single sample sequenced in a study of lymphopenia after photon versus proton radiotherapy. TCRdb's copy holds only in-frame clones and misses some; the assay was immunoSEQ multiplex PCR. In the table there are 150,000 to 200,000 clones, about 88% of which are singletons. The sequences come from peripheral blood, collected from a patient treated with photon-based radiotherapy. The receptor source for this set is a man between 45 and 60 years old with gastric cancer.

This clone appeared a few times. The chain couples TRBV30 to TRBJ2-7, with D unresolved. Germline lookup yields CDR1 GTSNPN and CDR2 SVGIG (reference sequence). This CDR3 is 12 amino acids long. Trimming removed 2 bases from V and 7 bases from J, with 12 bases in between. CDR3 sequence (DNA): TGTGCCTGGAGTTCGGACCTGAGGGAGCAGTACTTC. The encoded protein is CAWSSDLREQYF.

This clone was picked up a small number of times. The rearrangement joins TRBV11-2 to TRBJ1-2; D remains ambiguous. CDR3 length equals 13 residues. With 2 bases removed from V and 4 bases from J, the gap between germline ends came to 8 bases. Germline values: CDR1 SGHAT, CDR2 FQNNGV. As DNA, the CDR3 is TGTGCCAGCAGCTTAACAGAACTCTATGGCTACACCTTC. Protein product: CASSLTELYGYTF.

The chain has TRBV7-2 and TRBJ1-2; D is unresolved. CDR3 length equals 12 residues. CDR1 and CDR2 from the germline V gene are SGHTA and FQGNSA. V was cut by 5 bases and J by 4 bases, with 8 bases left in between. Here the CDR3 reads CASSTVGYGYTF. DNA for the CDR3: TGTGCCAGCAGCACCGTAGGCTATGGCTACACCTTC.

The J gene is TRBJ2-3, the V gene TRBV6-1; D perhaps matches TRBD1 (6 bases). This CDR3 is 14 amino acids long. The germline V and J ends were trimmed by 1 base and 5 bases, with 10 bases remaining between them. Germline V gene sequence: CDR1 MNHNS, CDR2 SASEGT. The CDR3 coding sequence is TGTGCCAGCAGTGAAGACAGGGTGAGAGATACGCAGTATTTT. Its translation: CASSEDRVRDTQYF.

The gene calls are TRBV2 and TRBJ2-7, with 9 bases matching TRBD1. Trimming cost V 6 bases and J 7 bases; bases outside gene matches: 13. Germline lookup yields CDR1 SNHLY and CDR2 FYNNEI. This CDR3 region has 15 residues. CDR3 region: CASSQSGQGLWEQYF. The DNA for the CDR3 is TGTGCCAGCAGCCAAAGTGGACAGGGGCTTTGGGAGCAGTACTTC.

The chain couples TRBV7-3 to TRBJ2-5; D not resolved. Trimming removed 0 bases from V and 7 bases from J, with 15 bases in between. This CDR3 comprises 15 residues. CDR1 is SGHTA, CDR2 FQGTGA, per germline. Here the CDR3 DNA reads TGTGCCAGCAGCTTAACGGCTCTCGGAGTGGGGACCCAGTACTTC. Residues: CASSLTALGVGTQYF.

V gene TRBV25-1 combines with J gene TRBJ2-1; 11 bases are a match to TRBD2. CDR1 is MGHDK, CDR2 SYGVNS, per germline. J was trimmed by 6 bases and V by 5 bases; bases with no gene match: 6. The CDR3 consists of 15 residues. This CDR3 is CASSTTSGRSNEQFF. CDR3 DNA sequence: TGTGCCAGCAGTACCACTAGCGGGAGATCCAATGAGCAGTTCTTC.

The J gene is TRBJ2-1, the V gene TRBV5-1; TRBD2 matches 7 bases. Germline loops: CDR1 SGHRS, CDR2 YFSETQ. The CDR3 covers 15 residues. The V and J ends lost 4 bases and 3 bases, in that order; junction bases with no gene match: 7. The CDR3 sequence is CASSPLGGSYNEQFF. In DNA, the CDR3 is TGCGCCAGCAGCCCCTTGGGGGGGAGCTACAATGAGCAGTTCTTC.

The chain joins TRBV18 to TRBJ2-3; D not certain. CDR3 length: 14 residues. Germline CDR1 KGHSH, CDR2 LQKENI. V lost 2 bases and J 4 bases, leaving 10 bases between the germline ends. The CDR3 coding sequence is TGTGCCAGCTCACCAAACCCCTCCCCAGATACGCAGTATTTT. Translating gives CASSPNPSPDTQYF.

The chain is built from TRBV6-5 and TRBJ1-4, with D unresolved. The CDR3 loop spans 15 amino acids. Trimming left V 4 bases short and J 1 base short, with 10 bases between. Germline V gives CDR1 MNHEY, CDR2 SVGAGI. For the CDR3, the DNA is TGTGCCAGCAGTTCCTCCGGGATAACTAATGAAAAACTGTTTTTT. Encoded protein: CASSSSGITNEKLFF.

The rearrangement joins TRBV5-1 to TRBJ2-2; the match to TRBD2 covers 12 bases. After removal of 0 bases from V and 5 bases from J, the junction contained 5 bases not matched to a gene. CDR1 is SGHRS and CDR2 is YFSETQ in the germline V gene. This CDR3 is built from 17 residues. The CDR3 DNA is TGCGCCAGCAGCTTGGGACTAGCGGGAGTAGTTACCGGGGAGCTGTTTTTT. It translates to CASSLGLAGVVTGELFF.

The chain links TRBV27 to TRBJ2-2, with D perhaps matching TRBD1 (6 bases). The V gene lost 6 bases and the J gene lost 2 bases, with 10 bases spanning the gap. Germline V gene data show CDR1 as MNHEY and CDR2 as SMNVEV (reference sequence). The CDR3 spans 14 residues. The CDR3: CASRVQGNTGELFF. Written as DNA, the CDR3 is TGTGCCAGCAGGGTACAGGGTAACACCGGGGAGCTGTTTTTT.

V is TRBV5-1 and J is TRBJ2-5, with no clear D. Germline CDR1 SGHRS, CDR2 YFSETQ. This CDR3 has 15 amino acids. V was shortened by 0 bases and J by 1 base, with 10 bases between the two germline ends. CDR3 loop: CASSLGALTQETQYF. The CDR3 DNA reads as TGCGCCAGCAGCTTGGGGGCGCTAACCCAAGAGACCCAGTACTTC.

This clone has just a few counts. Here the CDR3 reads CASSRIGGSTDTQYF. The CDR3 DNA reads as TGTGCCAGCAGTCGGATCGGCGGTAGCACAGATACGCAGTATTTT. The chain combines TRBV11-2 with TRBJ2-3; D gene unclear. V was shortened by 6 bases and J by 0 bases, with 13 bases between the two germline ends. The CDR3 covers 15 residues. The germline gives CDR1 SGHAT, CDR2 FQNNGV.

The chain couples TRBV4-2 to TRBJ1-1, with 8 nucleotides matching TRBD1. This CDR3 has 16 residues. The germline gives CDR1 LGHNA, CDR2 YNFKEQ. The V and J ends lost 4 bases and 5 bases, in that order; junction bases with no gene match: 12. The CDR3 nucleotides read TGTGCCAGCAGCCTCGGGCAGGGGGCAGTAAAAACTGAAGCTTTCTTT. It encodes CASSLGQGAVKTEAFF.

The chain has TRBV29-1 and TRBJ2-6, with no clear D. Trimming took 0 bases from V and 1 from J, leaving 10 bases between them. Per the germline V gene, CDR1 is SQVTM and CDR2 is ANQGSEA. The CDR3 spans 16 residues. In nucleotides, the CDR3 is TGCAGCGTTGAAGATCGACTGAAGTCTGGGGCCAACGTCCTGACTTTC. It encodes CSVEDRLKSGANVLTF.

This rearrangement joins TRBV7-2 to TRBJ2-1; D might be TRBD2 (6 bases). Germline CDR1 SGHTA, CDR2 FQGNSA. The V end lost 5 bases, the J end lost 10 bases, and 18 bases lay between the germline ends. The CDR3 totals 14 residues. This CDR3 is CASSPRSLGLEQFF. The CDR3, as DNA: TGTGCCAGCAGCCCCAGGTCCTTGGGACTCGAGCAGTTCTTC.

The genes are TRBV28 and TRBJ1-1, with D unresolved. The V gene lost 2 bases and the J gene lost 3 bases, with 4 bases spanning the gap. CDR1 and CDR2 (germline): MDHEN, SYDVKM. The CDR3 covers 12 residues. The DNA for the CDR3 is TGTGCCAGCAGTTTACGGGACACTGAAGCTTTCTTT. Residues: CASSLRDTEAFF.